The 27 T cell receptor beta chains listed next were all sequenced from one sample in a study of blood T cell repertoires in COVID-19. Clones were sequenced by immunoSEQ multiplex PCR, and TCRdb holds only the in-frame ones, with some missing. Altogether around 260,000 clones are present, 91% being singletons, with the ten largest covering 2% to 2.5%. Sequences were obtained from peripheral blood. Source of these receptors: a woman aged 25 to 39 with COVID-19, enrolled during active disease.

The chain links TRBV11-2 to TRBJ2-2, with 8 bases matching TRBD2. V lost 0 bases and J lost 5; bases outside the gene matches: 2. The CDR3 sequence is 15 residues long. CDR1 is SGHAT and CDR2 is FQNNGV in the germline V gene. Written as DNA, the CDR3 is TGTGCCAGCAGCTTAGAACTAGCGGAGACCGGGGAGCTGTTTTTT. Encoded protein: CASSLELAETGELFF.

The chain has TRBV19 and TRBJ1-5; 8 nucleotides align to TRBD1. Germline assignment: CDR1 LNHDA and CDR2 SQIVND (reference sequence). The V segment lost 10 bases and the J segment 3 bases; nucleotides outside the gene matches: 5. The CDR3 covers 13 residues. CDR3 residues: CATKDRVNQPQHF. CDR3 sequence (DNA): TGTGCCACTAAGGACAGGGTCAATCAGCCCCAGCATTTT.

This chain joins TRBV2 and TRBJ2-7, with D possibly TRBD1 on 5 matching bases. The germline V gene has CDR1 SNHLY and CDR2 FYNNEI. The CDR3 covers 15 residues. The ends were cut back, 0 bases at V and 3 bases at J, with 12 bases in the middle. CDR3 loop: CASSEALLGHYEQYF. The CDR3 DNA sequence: TGTGCCAGCAGTGAAGCGCTTCTGGGGCACTACGAGCAGTACTTC. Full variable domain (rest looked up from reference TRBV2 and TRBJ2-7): EPEVTQTPSHQVTQMGQEVILRCVPISNHLYFYWYRQILGQKVEFLVSFYNNEISEKSEIFDDQFSVERPDGSNFTLKIRSTKLEDSAMYFCASSEALLGHYEQYFGPGTRLTVT.

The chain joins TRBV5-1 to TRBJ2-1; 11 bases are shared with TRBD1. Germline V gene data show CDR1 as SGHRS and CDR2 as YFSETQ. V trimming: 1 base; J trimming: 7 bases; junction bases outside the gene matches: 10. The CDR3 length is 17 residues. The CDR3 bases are TGCGCCAGCAGCTTGATAAGACCGGGACAGGGGGGTAATGAGCAGTTCTTC. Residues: CASSLIRPGQGGNEQFF.

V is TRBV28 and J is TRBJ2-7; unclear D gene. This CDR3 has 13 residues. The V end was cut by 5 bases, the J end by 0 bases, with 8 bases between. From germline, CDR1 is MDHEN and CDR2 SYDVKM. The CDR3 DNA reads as TGTGCCAGCAGTCCCCCCTACTCCTACGAGCAGTACTTC. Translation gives CASSPPYSYEQYF.

The CDR3 DNA reads TGTGCCAGCAGCTCTGATAGGAACACCGGGGAGCTGTTTTTT. Translation gives CASSSDRNTGELFF. The chain recombines TRBV28 with TRBJ2-2; D unresolved. CDR1 is MDHEN and CDR2 is SYDVKM in the germline V gene. Trimming stripped 6 bases from V and 1 base from J, with 9 bases between. This CDR3 contains 14 residues.

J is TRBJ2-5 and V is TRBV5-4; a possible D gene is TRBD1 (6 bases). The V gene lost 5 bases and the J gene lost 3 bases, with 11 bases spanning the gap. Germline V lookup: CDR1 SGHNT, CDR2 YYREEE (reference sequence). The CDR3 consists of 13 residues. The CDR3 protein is CASRRQVEETQYF. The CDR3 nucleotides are TGTGCCAGCAGACGACAGGTAGAAGAGACCCAGTACTTC.

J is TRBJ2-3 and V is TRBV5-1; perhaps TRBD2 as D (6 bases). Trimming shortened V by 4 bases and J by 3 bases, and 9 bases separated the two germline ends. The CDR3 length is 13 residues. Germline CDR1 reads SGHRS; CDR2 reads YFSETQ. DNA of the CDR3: TGCGCCAGCAGCCCCGGGGGAACAGATACGCAGTATTTT. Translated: CASSPGGTDTQYF. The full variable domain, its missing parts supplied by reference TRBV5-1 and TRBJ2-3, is KAGVTQTPRYLIKTRGQQVTLSCSPISGHRSVSWYQQTPGQGLQFLFEYFSETQRNKGNFPGRFSGRQFSNSRSEMNVSTLELGDSALYLCASSPGGTDTQYFGPGTRLTVL.

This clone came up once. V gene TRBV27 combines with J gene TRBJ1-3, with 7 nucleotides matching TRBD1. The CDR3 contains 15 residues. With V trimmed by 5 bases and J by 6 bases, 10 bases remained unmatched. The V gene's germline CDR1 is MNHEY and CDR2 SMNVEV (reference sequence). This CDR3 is CASSHTTGVANTIYF. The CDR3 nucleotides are TGTGCCAGCAGTCACACCACAGGGGTCGCAAACACCATATATTTT.

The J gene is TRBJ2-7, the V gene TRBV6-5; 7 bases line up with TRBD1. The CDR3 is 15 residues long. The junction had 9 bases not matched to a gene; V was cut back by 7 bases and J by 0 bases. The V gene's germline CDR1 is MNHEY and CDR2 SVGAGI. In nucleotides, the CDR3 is TGTGCCAGCACCACCGGACAGGTCACCTCCTACGAGCAGTACTTC. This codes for CASTTGQVTSYEQYF.

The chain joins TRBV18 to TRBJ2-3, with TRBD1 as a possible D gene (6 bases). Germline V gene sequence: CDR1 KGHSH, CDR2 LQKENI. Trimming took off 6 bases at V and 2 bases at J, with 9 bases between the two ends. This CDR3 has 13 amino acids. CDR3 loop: CASSRTATDTQYF. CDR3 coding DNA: TGTGCCAGCTCCCGGACAGCCACAGATACGCAGTATTTT.

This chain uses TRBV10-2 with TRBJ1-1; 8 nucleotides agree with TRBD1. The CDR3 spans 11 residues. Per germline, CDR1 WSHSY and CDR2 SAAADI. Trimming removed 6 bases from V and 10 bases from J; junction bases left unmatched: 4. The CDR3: CASSPDRGAFF. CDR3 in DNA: TGCGCCAGCAGCCCTGACAGGGGAGCTTTCTTT.

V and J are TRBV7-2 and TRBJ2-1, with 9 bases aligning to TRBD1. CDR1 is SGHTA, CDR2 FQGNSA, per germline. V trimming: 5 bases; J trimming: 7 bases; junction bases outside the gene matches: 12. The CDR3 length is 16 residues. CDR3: CASSPARDRVKNEQFF. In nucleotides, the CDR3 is TGTGCCAGCAGCCCAGCCAGGGACAGGGTGAAGAATGAGCAGTTCTTC.

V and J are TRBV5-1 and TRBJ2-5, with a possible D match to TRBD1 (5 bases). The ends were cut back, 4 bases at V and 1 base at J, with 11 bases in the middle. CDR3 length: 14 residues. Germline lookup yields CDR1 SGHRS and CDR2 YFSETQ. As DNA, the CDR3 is TGCGCCAGCAGCGACAGCAGGTTCCAAGAGACCCAGTACTTC. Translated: CASSDSRFQETQYF.

The CDR3 protein is CASSASRDKPYNEQFF. The CDR3 DNA sequence: TGTGCCAGCAGCGCATCTCGGGACAAACCTTACAATGAGCAGTTCTTC. V and J are TRBV9 and TRBJ2-1, with D tentatively TRBD1 (6 bases). This CDR3 spans 16 amino acids. In germline, CDR1 is SGDLS, CDR2 YYNGEE. The V end lost 3 bases, the J end lost 4 bases, and 17 bases lay between the germline ends. The full variable domain, completed using reference TRBV9 and TRBJ2-1, is DSGVTQTPKHLITATGQRVTLRCSPRSGDLSVYWYQQSLDQGLQFLIQYYNGEERAKGNILERFSAQQFPDLHSELNLSSLELGDSALYFCASSASRDKPYNEQFFGPGTRLTVL.

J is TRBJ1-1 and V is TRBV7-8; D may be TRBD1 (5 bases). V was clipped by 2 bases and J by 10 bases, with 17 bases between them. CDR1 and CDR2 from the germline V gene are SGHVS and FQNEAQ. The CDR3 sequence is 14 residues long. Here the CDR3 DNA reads TGTGCCAGCAGCTTAAGCCCGCCACAGGTGGCAGCTTTCTTT. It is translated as CASSLSPPQVAAFF.

The CDR3 here is CASSPMGTAYEQYF. Written as DNA, the CDR3 is TGTGCCAGCAGTCCTATGGGGACTGCCTACGAGCAGTACTTC. The chain combines TRBV6-5 with TRBJ2-7; weak D call: TRBD2 (6 bases). The V gene lost 5 bases and the J gene lost 2 bases, with 13 bases spanning the gap. Germline lookup yields CDR1 MNHEY and CDR2 SVGAGI. The length of the CDR3 is 14 residues.

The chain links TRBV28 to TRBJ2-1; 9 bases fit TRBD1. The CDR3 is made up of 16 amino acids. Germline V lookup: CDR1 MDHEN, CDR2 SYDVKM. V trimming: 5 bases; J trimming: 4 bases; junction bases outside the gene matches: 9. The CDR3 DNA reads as TGTGCCAGCAGTACTCCCGGACAGGGGACATACAATGAGCAGTTCTTC. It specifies CASSTPGQGTYNEQFF.

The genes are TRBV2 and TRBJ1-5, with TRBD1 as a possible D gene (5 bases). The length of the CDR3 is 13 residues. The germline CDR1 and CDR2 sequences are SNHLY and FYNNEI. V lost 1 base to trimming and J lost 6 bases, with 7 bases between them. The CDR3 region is CASSEGGGQPQHF. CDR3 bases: TGTGCCAGCAGTGAAGGGGGCGGTCAGCCCCAGCATTTT.

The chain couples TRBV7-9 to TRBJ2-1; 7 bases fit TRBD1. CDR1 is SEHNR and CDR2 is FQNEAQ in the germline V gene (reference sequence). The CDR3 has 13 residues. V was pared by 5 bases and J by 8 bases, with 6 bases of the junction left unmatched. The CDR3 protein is CASSIQGTDEQFF. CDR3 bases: TGTGCCAGCAGCATACAGGGGACCGATGAGCAGTTCTTC.

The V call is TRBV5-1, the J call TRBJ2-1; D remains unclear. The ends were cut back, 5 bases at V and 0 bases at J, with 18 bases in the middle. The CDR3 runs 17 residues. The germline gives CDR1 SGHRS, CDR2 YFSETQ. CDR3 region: CASRSSATPSSYNEQFF. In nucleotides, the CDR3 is TGCGCCAGCAGATCCAGCGCAACCCCGAGCTCCTACAATGAGCAGTTCTTC.

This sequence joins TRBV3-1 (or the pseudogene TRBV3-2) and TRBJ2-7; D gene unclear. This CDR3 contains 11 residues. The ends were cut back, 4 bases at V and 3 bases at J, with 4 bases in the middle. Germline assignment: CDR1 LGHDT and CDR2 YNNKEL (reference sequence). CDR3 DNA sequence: TGTGCCAGCAGCCGACACTACGAGCAGTACTTC. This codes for CASSRHYEQYF.

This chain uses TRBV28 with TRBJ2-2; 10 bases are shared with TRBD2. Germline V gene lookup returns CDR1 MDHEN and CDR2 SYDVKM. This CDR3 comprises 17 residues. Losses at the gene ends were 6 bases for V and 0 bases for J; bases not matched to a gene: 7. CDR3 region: CASSPPTSGANTGELFF. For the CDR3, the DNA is TGTGCCAGCAGCCCCCCCACTAGCGGGGCGAACACCGGGGAGCTGTTTTTT.

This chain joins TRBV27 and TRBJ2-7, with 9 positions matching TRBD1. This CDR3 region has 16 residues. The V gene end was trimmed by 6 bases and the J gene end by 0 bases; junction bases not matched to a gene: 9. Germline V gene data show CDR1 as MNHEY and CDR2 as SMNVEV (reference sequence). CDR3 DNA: TGTGCCAGCAGCCTACTGCCGGGACAGGGCTCCTACGAGCAGTACTTC. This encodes CASSLLPGQGSYEQYF.

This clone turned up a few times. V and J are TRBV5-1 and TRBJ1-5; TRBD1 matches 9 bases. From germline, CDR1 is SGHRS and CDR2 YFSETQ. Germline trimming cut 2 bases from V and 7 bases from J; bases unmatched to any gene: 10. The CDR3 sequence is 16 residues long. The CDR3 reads CASSLGDRQGGQPQHF. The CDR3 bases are TGCGCCAGCAGCTTAGGAGACCGACAGGGGGGACAGCCCCAGCATTTT.

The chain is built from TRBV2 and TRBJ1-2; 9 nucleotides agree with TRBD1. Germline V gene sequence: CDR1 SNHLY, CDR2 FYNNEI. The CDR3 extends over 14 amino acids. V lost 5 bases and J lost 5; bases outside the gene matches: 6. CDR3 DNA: TGTGCCAGCAGTATACAGGGGGCGGGTTATGGCTACACCTTC. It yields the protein CASSIQGAGYGYTF.

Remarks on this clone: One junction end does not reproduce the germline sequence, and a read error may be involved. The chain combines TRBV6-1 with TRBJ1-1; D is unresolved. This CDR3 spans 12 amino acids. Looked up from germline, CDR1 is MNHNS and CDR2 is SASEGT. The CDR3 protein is CTSSDRPTEAFF. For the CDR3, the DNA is TGTACCAGCAGTGACCGCCCTACGGAGGCTTTCTTT.